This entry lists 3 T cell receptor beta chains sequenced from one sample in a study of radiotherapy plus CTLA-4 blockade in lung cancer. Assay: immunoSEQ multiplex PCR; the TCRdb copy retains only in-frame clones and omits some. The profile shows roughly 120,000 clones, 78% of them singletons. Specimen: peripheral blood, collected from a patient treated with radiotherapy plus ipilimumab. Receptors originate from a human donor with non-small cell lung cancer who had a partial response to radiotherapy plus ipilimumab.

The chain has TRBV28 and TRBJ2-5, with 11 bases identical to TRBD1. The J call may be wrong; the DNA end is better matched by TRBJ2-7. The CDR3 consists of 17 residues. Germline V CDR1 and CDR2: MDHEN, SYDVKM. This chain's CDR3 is CASSLRGQGGDLPEQYF. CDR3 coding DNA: TGTGCCAGCAGTTTACGGGGACAGGGGGGCGATCTCCCCGAGCAGTACTTC.

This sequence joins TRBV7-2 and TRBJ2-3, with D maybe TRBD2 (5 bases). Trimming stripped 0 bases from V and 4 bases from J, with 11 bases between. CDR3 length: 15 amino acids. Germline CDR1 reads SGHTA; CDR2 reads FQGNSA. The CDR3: CASSLAGISADTQYF. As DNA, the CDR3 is TGTGCCAGCAGCTTAGCCGGGATCTCAGCAGATACGCAGTATTTT.

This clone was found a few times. Written as DNA, the CDR3 is TGTGCCAGCAGCTTAGCAGGCAGGGGATGGCAGCCCCAGCATTTT. Its translation: CASSLAGRGWQPQHF. V and J are TRBV7-2 and TRBJ1-5; D possibly corresponds to TRBD1 (6 bases). With 0 bases removed from V and 7 bases from J, the gap between germline ends came to 13 bases. The CDR3 totals 15 residues. Germline CDR1 SGHTA, CDR2 FQGNSA.